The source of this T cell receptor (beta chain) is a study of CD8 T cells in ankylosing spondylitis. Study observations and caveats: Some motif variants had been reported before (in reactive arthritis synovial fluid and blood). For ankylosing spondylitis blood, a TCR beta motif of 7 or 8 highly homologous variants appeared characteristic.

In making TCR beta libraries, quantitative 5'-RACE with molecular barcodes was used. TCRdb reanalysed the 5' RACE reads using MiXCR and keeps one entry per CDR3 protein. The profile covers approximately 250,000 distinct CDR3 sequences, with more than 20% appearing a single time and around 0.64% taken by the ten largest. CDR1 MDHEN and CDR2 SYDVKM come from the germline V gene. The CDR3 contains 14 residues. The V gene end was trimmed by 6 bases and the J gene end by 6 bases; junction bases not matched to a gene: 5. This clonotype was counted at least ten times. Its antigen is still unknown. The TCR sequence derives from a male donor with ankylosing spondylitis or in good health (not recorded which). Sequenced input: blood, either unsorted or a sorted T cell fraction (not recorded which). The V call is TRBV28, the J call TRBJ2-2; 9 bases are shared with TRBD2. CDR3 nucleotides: TGTGCCAGCAGACGCGGGGGGGCGGCCGGGGAGCTGTTTTTT. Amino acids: CASRRGGAAGELFF.